This T cell receptor beta chain was sequenced for a study of response to subunit inactivated influenza vaccine (dated by TCRdb to the late 2010s). Study-wide context: Deep quantitative profiling of the T cell receptor repertoire was used in the study to follow responses to a trivalent subunit inactivated influenza vaccine.

The paper's findings and limits, for the study overall: The authors proposed that each seasonal influenza vaccination may bring in only a limited number of new T cells.

Relative to germline, V is 3 bases shorter and J is 0 bases shorter, with 15 bases between their ends. The CDR3 starts with the cysteine, ends with the phenylalanine, and has 17 residues. Only CDR3 DNA remains: 51 bases, in frame from the first base. The germline V gene specifies KGHSH as CDR1 and LQKENI as CDR2. The protocol used for the library was RT-PCR. The listed sequencing device is Illumina HiSeq 2500. The public reads were reanalyzed by TCRdb: fastp trimming at Q25, MiXCR alignment, in-frame beta chains only. Records with the same CDR3 protein are collapsed into one entry carrying the most frequent genes and DNA. This sample has some 800,000 distinct CDR3 sequences in its table, and 20% to 25% of those were observed once. The ten top clones hold about 10% of the sample. Points on this clonotype: Its target antigen remains unknown. Per-nucleotide qualities are absent, and no much larger clonotype sits a single base away.

Recombination connected TRBV18 to TRBJ2-1; the D gene remains uncertain. The receptor's source is a man aged 50-60 years who received an inactivated influenza vaccine. Donor details come from another sample of the same person, matched by shared clones. The sequences come from PBMCs from blood, collected more than 4 days after vaccination. CDR3 loop: CASSPSAHHSSYNEQFF. The base sequence is TGTGCCAGCTCACCTTCCGCTCATCACTCCTCCTACAATGAGCAGTTCTTC.